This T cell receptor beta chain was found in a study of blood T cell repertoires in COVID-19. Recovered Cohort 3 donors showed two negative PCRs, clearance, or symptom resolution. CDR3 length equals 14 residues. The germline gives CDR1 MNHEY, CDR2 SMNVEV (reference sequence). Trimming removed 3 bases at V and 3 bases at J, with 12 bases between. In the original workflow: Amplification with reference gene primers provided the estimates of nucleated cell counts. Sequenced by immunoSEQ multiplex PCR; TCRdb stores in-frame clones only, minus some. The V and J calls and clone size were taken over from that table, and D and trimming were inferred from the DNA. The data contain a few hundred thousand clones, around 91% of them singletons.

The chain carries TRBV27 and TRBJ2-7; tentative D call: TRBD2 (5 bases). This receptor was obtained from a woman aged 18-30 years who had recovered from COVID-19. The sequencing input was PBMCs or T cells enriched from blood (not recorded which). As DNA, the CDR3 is TGTGCCAGCAGTTTCCGGGGAGTGGGCTACGAGCAGTACTTC. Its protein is CASSFRGVGYEQYF.